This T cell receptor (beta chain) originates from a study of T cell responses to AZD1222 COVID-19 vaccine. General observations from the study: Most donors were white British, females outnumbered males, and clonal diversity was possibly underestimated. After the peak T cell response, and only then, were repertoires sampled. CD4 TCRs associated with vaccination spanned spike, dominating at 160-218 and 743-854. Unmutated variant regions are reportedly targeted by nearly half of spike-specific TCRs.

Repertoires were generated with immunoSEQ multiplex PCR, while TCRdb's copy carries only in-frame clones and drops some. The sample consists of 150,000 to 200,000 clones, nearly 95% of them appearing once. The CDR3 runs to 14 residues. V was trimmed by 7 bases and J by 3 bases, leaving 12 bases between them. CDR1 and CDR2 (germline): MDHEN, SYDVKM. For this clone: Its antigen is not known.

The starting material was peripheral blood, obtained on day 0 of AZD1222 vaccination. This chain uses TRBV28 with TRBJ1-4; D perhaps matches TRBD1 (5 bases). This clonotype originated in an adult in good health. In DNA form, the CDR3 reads TGTGCCAGCAACCGGGGGGTGGCTAATGAAAAACTGTTTTTT. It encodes CASNRGVANEKLFF.